Below, 8 T cell receptor beta chains from the same sample are listed, as sequenced in a study of T cell responses to AZD1222 COVID-19 vaccine. Libraries were prepared by immunoSEQ multiplex PCR; TCRdb keeps only in-frame clonotypes and omits some of them. The table shows about 140,000 clones, with approximately 90% occurring only once. Sample: peripheral blood, taken on day 0 of AZD1222 vaccination. These TCRs come from an adult in good health.

The chain recombines TRBV11-2 with TRBJ2-2; D unresolved. Trimming removed 1 base at V and 0 bases at J, with 3 bases between. From germline, CDR1 is SGHAT and CDR2 FQNNGV. CDR3 length: 14 amino acids. CDR3 protein: CASSLASNTGELFF. The CDR3 nucleotides are TGTGCCAGCAGCTTAGCCTCGAACACCGGGGAGCTGTTTTTT. The complete variable domain, with remaining parts taken from reference TRBV11-2 and TRBJ2-2, reads EAGVAQSPRYKIIEKRQSVAFWCNPISGHATLYWYQQILGQGPKLLIQFQNNGVVDDSQLPKDRFSAERLKGVDSTLKIQPAKLEDSAVYLCASSLASNTGELFFGEGSRLTVL.

This sequence joins TRBV27 and TRBJ2-2, with 11 bases lining up with TRBD1. This CDR3 spans 20 amino acids. Trimming removed 10 bases from V and 2 bases from J; junction bases left unmatched: 21. Germline V gives CDR1 MNHEY, CDR2 SMNVEV (reference sequence). CDR3 bases: TGTGCCACCTATATTCCTCCTTCCGGGACAGGGGGATCCAACACCGGGGAGCTGTTTTTT. Its translation is CATYIPPSGTGGSNTGELFF.

This chain connects TRBV4-3 to TRBJ1-2; TRBD1 aligns across 9 bases. CDR1 is LGHNA, CDR2 YSLEER, per germline. The CDR3 has 16 residues. V was clipped by 0 bases and J by 6 bases; unmatched bases: 8. The CDR3 spells CASSQDHTGGYDGYTF. The CDR3 coding sequence is TGCGCCAGCAGCCAAGATCACACAGGGGGCTACGATGGCTACACCTTC.

The chain links TRBV6-2 or TRBV6-3 to TRBJ2-3, with 7 bases matching TRBD1. V lost 5 bases to trimming and J lost 0 bases; unmatched junction nucleotides: 11. The CDR3 length is 17 residues. Germline V gene sequence: CDR1 MNHEY, CDR2 SVGEGT. The CDR3 protein is CASSTGDRDFSTDTQYF. The CDR3 nucleotides read TGTGCCAGCAGTACAGGGGACCGTGACTTTAGCACAGATACGCAGTATTTT.

The chain recombines TRBV5-6 with TRBJ1-4; D is unresolved. Trimming stripped 1 base from V and 5 bases from J, with 9 bases between. The germline V gene has CDR1 SGHDT and CDR2 YYEEEE. The CDR3 consists of 14 residues. The CDR3 sequence: CASSLLGINEKLFF. The CDR3 coding sequence is TGTGCCAGCAGCTTGCTGGGGATCAATGAAAAACTGTTTTTT.

This chain uses TRBV9 with TRBJ1-3, with D possibly matching TRBD1 (5 bases). This CDR3 region has 16 residues. Looked up from germline, CDR1 is SGDLS and CDR2 is YYNGEE. V shed 3 bases and J shed 4 bases, with 17 bases lying between them. The CDR3 spells CASSGGLMGTGNTIYF. The CDR3 region has the DNA TGTGCCAGCAGCGGGGGGTTGATGGGTACAGGAAACACCATATATTTT. Together with reference TRBV9 and TRBJ1-3, the CDR3 gives the full variable domain: DSGVTQTPKHLITATGQRVTLRCSPRSGDLSVYWYQQSLDQGLQFLIQYYNGEERAKGNILERFSAQQFPDLHSELNLSSLELGDSALYFCASSGGLMGTGNTIYFGEGSWLTVV.

The chain links TRBV6-1 to TRBJ2-7; D is unclear. Per germline, CDR1 MNHNS and CDR2 SASEGT. CDR3 length: 13 amino acids. Trimming left V 2 bases short and J 5 bases short, with 10 bases between. The CDR3 nucleotides are TGTGCCAGCAGTGAAAGGGAAGTTAACGAGCAGTACTTC. Amino acid sequence: CASSEREVNEQYF.

The chain joins TRBV7-2 to TRBJ1-4; a possible D gene is TRBD1 (5 bases). The ends were cut back, 3 bases at V and 0 bases at J, with 8 bases in the middle. The CDR3 sequence is 15 residues long. Germline V gives CDR1 SGHTA, CDR2 FQGNSA. The CDR3 sequence: CASSFQGATNEKLFF. DNA for the CDR3: TGTGCCAGCAGCTTCCAGGGTGCAACTAATGAAAAACTGTTTTTT.